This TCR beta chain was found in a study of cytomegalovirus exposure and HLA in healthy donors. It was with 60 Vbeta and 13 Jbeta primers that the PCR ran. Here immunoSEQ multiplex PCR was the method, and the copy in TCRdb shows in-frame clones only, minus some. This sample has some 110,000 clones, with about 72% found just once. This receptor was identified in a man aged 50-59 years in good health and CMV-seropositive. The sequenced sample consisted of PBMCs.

Here the CDR3 reads CASSPPQGQLTEAFF. CDR3 coding DNA: TGTGCCAGCAGTCCCCCACAGGGCCAGTTGACTGAAGCTTTCTTT. The rearrangement uses TRBV27 and TRBJ1-1, with TRBD1 as a possible D gene (6 bases). The V gene lost 5 bases and the J gene lost 5 bases, with 18 bases spanning the gap. This CDR3 comprises 15 residues. Germline-derived CDR1 and CDR2 are MNHEY and SMNVEV (reference sequence).